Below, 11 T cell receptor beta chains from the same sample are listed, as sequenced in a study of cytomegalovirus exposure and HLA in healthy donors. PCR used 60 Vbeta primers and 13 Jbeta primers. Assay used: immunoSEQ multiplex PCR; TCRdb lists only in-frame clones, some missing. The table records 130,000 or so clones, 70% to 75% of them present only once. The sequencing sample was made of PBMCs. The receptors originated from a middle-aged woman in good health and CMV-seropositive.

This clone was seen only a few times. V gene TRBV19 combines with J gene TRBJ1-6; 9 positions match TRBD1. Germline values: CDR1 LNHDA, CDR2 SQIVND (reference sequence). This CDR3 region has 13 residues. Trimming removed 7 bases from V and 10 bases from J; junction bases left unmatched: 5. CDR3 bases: TGTGCCAGTACACGGGACAGGGAGTCACCCCTCCACTTT. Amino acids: CASTRDRESPLHF.

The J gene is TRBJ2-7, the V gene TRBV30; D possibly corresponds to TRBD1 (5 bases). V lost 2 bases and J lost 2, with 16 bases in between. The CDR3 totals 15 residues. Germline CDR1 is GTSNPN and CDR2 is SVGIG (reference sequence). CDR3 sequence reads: CAWSRGRSTTYEQYF. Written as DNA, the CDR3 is TGTGCCTGGAGTAGGGGCAGATCAACTACCTACGAGCAGTACTTC. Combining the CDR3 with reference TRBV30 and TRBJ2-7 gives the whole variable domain SQTIHQWPATLVQPVGSPLSLECTVEGTSNPNLYWYRQAAGRGLQLLFYSVGIGQISSEVPQNLSASRPQDRQFILSSKKLLLSDSGFYLCAWSRGRSTTYEQYFGPGTRLTVT.

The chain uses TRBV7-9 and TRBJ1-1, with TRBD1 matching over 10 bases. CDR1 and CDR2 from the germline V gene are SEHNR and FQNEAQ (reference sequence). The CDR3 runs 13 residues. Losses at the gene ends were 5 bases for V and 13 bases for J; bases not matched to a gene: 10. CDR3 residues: CASSPADRGLVFF. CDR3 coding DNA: TGTGCCAGCAGCCCCGCGGACAGGGGGTTGGTTTTCTTT.

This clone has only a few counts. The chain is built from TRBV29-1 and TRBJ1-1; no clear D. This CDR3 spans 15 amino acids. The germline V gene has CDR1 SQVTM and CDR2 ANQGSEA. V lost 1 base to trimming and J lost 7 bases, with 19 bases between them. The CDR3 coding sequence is TGCAGCGTTGAAGGTACCCTTGCAACAAAAGATGAAGCTTTCTTT. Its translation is CSVEGTLATKDEAFF.

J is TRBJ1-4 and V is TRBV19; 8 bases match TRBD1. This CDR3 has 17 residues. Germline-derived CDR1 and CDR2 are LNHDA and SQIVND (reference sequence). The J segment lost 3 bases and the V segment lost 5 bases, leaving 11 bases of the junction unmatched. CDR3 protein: CASSLQLMDRANEKLFF. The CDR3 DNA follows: TGTGCCAGTAGTCTGCAGCTAATGGACAGGGCTAATGAAAAACTGTTTTTT.

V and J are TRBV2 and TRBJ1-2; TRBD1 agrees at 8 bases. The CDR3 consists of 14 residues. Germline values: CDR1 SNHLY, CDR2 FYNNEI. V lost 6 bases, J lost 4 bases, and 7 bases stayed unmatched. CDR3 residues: CASSPTGDGYGYTF. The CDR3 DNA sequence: TGTGCCAGCAGCCCGACAGGGGACGGCTATGGCTACACCTTC.

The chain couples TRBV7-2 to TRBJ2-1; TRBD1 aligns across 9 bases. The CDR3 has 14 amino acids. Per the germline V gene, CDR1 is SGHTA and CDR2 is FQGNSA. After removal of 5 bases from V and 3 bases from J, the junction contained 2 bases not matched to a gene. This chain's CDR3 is CASSRGQGYNEQFF. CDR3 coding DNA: TGTGCCAGCAGCCGGGGACAGGGCTACAATGAGCAGTTCTTC.

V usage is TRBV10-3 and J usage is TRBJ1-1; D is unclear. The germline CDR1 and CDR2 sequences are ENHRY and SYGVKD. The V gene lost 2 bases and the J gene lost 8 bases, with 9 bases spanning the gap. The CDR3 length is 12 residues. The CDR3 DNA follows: TGTGCCATCAGTGAGGAGGGCTGGGAAGCTTTCTTT. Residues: CAISEEGWEAFF.

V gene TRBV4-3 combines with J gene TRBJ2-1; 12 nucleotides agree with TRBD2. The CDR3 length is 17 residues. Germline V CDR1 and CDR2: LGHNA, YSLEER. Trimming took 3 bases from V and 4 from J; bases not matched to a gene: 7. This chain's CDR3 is CASSQSRLAGVYNEQFF. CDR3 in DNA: TGCGCCAGCAGCCAGTCCCGACTAGCGGGGGTATACAATGAGCAGTTCTTC.

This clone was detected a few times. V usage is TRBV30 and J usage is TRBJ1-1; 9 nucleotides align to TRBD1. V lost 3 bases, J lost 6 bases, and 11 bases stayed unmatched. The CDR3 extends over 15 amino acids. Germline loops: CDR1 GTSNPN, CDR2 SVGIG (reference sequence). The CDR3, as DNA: TGTGCCTGGAGAGCGCCGGGACAGGGCAACGCTGAAGCTTTCTTT. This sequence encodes CAWRAPGQGNAEAFF.

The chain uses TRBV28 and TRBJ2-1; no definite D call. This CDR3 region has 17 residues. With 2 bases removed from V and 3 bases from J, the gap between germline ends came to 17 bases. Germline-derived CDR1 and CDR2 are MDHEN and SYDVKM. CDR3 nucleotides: TGTGCCAGCAGTTTAGTAAGAGGCTCGACCCTCTACAATGAGCAGTTCTTC. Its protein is CASSLVRGSTLYNEQFF.